This T cell receptor beta chain emerged from a study of cytomegalovirus exposure and HLA in healthy donors (dated by TCRdb to 2015 to 2018). The study in broad terms: The 666 repertoires of the first cohort and the roughly 120 validation repertoires were produced on the same platform, according to a later analysis. The study aimed to test whether signatures of past pathogen exposure could be identified by cataloging public T cell receptors. In addition to the first cohort of around 670 subjects, a separate validation cohort of around 110 different subjects was used. The study combined high-throughput TCR immunosequencing, statistical association of individual TCRs with disease status, and machine learning to predict cytomegalovirus infection status. The paper as a whole reports these results and caveats: In both the original and validation cohorts, the classifier was reported to diagnose cytomegalovirus status with high specificity and sensitivity. In vitro tests confirmed that a few of the cytomegalovirus-associated TCR beta chains recognize cytomegalovirus antigens. The study gave a list of about 160 TCR beta chains associated with cytomegalovirus. It was suggested by the authors that the approach could potentially be generalized to other disease states and immunological phenotypes. Most TCR sequences were seen in very few donors, while some public TCRs were found in many individuals. A later analysis had no HLA typing for the validation cohort, so co-occurrence there was scored across all 130 or so repertoires. A later analysis found that TCRs clustered in the first cohort also tended to co-occur in the approximately 120 validation repertoires, with just under 95% of cluster scores above 0.

Donors formed part of the validation cohort, which comprised 95 to 150 subjects and was distinct from the first cohort of under 850 subjects. With respect to this clone: Its binding antigen is unknown. No base quality information exists; no much larger clone differs at one position.

Measured from the cysteine to the phenylalanine, the CDR3 is 13 residues long. CDR3 DNA only is kept here, 39 bases in frame from base 1. From the germline V gene (reference sequence), CDR1 is GTSNPN and CDR2 is SVGIG. Between the V and J ends, shortened by 3 bases and 1 base respectively, the junction contains 8 bases. Library generation was performed with the immunoSEQ multiplex PCR assay. The study's processing was this. A statistical classification framework was built for diagnosing cytomegalovirus status from the catalog of TCR beta chain sequences. The immuneACCESS repertoire file appears here via TCRdb, limited to in-frame rearrangements. These files lack a portion of the clones; in checked studies, under half of the deficit traces to unresolved V genes, and the cause of the others is not known. The V and J calls and clone size come from that table; D and trimming were worked out from the DNA. This sample has roughly 76,000 clones in its table, and nearly 95% of those were observed once. The biggest ten clones account for around 1.5% of the sample.

The source material was PBMCs. The sequence was collected from a man between 18 and 29 years old in good health and CMV-seropositive. In this chain, TRBV30 is recombined with TRBJ2-3; TRBD2 could be the D gene, as 5 bases match. The CDR3: CAWRGGGTDTQYF. The DNA sequence is TGTGCCTGGAGAGGAGGTGGCACAGATACGCAGTATTTT.